The TCR beta chain described here comes from a study of regulatory T cells in long-lasting Graves disease. Study results and caveats: Repertoires from persistent disease leaned toward TRBV28, TRBJ1-2 and TRBJ2-5.

V was shortened by 10 bases and J by 2 bases, with 13 bases between the two germline ends. Germline CDR1 reads MDHEN; CDR2 reads SYDVKM. The CDR3 covers 13 residues. Time point specified: newly diagnosed GD, antithyroid drugs for less than 3 months. PBMCs were the source of the RNA used for TCR sequencing. This clonotype was detected many times. What it recognizes is unknown. Through Arm-PCR of CDR3 regions and iRepertoire HTBI primers, TCR beta libraries were built. Via MiXCR, TCRdb re-called the multiplex PCR reads, giving one row per CDR3 protein. The profile covers 360,000 or so distinct CDR3 sequences, with over 9.5% appearing a single time and about 20% taken by the ten largest. The same sample was also studied in work on T cells in Graves' hyperthyroidism and ophthalmopathy. That publication notes: Ophthalmopathy stood apart from stable hyperthyroidism in a 13 V-J model.

The sequence derives from a woman aged 18-29 years with Graves disease. This material consisted of peripheral blood mononuclear cells (PBMCs), taken at new diagnosis, from a patient treated with antithyroid drugs. V gene TRBV28 combines with J gene TRBJ2-3; possibly TRBD2 for D (5 bases). CDR3 coding DNA: TGTGCCATCTCCATGGAGGACACAGATACGCAGTATTTT. It encodes CAISMEDTDTQYF.